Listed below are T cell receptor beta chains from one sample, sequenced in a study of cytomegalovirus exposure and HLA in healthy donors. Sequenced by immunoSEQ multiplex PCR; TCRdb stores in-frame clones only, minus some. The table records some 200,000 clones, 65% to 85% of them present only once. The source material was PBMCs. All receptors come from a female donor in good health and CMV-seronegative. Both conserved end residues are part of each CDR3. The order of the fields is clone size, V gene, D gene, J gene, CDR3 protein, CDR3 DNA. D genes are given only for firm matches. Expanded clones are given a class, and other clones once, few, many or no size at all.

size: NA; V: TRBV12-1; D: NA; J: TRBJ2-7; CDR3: CASPQEGFYEQYF; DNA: TGTGCCAGCCCTCAGGAGGGTTTCTACGAGCAGTACTTC
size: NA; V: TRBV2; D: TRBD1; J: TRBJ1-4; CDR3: CASRRTRGRDEKLFF; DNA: TGTGCCAGCAGACGTACCAGGGGGCGCGATGAAAAACTGTTTTTT
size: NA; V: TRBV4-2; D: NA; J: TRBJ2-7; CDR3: CASSQETHVRALYEQYF; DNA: TGTGCCAGCAGCCAAGAGACGCACGTGCGGGCCCTTTACGAGCAGTACTTC
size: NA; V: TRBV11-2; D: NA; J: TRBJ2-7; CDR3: CASSLDDNKPPPYEQYF; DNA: TGTGCCAGCAGCTTAGATGACAACAAGCCACCCCCCTACGAGCAGTACTTC
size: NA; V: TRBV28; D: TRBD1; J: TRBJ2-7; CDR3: CASGDRVYEQYF; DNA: TGTGCCAGCGGGGACAGGGTATACGAGCAGTACTTC
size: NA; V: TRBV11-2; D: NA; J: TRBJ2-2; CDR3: CASSFGAAFTGELFF; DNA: TGTGCCAGCAGCTTTGGGGCGGCCTTCACCGGGGAGCTGTTTTTT
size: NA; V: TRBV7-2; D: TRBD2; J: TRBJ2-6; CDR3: CASSRVRGGGGANVLTF; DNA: TGTGCCAGCAGCCGGGTCCGTGGGGGGGGAGGGGCCAACGTCCTGACTTTC
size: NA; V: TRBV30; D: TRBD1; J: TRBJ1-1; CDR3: CAWSVRQGDTEAFF; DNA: TGTGCCTGGAGTGTACGACAGGGGGACACTGAAGCTTTCTTT
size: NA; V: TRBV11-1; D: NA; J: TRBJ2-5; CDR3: CASSFTGPETQYF; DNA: TGTGCCAGCAGCTTTACAGGGCCGGAGACCCAGTACTTC
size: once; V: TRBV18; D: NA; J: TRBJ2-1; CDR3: CASSPPGHDNEQFF; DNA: TGTGCCAGCTCACCACCGGGACATGACAATGAGCAGTTCTTC
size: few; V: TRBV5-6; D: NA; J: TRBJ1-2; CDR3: CASSLLVVGAHGYTF; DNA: TGTGCCAGCAGCTTGCTCGTGGTGGGGGCTCATGGCTACACCTTC
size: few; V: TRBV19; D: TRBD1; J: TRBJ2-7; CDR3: CASSSAGGGYEQYF; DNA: TGTGCCAGTAGTAGTGCAGGGGGCGGCTACGAGCAGTACTTC
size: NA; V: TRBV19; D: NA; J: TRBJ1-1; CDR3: CASSRSSVSEAFF; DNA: TGTGCCAGTAGTAGGAGTTCAGTTTCAGAAGCTTTCTTT
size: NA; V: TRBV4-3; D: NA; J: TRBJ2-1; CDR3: CASSQARAGLNEQFF; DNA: TGCGCCAGCAGCCAAGCAAGGGCAGGGCTCAATGAGCAGTTCTTC
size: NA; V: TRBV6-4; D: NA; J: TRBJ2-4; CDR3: CASSGGPEAKNIQYF; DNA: TGTGCCAGCAGTGGGGGCCCTGAGGCCAAAAACATTCAGTACTTC
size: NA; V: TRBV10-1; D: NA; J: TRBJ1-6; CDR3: CASSESLTPFPNSPLHF; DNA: TGCGCCAGCAGTGAGTCTCTGACTCCCTTCCCCAATTCACCCCTCCACTTT
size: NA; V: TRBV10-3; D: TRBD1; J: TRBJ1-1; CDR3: CAISVGTANTEAFF; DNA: TGTGCCATCAGTGTGGGGACAGCGAACACTGAAGCTTTCTTT
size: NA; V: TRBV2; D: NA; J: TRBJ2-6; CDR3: CASSVEPRSGANVLTF; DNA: TGTGCCAGCAGTGTGGAGCCACGATCTGGGGCCAACGTCCTGACTTTC
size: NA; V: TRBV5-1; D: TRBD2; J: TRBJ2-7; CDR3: CASTSLAGGPNEQYF; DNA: TGCGCCAGCACTTCCCTAGCGGGAGGGCCGAACGAGCAGTACTTC
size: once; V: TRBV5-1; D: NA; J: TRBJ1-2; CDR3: CASSRDSNGYTF; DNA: TGCGCCAGCAGTAGAGACAGTAATGGCTACACCTTC
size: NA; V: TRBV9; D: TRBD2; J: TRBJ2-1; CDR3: CASSGGERGGPYNEQFF; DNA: TGTGCCAGCAGCGGGGGGGAGCGGGGGGGCCCCTACAATGAGCAGTTCTTC
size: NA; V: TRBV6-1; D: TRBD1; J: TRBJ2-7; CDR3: CANRGTGGNEQYF; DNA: TGTGCCAACAGGGGGACAGGGGGCAACGAGCAGTACTTC
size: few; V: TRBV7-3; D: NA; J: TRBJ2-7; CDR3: CASSLSPGISYEQYF; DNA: TGTGCCAGCAGCTTAAGTCCAGGGATAAGTTACGAGCAGTACTTC
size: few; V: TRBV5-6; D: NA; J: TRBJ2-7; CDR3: CASSLGAEQYF; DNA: TGTGCCAGCAGCTTAGGGGCCGAGCAGTACTTC
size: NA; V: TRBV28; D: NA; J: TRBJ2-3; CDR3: CASSYPIGMEVTDTQYF; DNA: TGTGCCAGCAGTTACCCCATCGGGATGGAGGTCACAGATACGCAGTATTTT
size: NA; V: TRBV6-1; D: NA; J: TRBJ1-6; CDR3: CASSEVGAYNSPLHF; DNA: TGTGCCAGCAGTGAAGTGGGGGCTTATAATTCACCCCTCCACTTT
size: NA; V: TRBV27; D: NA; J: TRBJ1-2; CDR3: CASSSGEVDYGYTF; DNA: TGTGCCAGCAGTTCGGGGGAAGTAGACTATGGCTACACCTTC
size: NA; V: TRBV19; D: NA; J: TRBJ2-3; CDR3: CASTSSGRSDTQYF; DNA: TGTGCCAGTACGAGCAGCGGAAGGTCAGATACGCAGTATTTT